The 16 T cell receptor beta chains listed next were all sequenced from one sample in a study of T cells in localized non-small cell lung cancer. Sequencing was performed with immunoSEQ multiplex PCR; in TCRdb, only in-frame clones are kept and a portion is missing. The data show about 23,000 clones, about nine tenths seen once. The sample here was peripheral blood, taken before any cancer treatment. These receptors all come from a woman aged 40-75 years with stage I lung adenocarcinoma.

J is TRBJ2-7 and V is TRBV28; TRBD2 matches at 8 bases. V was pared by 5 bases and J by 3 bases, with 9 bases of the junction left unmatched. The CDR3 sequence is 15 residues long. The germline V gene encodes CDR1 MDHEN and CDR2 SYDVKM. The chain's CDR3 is CASSPHRSGSYEQYF. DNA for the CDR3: TGTGCCAGCAGTCCGCACAGGAGCGGGAGCTACGAGCAGTACTTC.

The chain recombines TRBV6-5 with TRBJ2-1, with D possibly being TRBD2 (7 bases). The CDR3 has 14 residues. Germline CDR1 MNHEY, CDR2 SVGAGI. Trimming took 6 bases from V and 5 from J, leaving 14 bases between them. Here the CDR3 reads CASRVGGLNNEQFF. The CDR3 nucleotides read TGTGCCAGCAGGGTGGGGGGGCTGAACAATGAGCAGTTCTTC.

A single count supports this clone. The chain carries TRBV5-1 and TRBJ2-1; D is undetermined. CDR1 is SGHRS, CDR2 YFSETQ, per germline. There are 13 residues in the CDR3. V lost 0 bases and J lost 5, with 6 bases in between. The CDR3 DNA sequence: TGCGCCAGCAGCTTGGACCGACACAATGAGCAGTTCTTC. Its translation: CASSLDRHNEQFF.

CDR3 in DNA: TGTGCCTGGAGTCGCGGGAGGGGTCAAAAGCCCCAGCATTTT. As protein: CAWSRGRGQKPQHF. The chain employs TRBV30 and TRBJ1-5; D possibly corresponds to TRBD1 (5 bases). Germline CDR1 is GTSNPN and CDR2 is SVGIG (reference sequence). V gave up 2 bases and J gave up 8 bases, with 16 bases separating them. The CDR3 sequence is 14 residues long.

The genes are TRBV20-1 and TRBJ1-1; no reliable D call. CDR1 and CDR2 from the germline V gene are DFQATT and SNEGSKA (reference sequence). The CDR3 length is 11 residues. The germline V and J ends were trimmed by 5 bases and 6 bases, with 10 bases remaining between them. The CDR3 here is CSAGREAEAFF. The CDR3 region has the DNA TGCAGTGCTGGTAGGGAGGCTGAAGCTTTCTTT.

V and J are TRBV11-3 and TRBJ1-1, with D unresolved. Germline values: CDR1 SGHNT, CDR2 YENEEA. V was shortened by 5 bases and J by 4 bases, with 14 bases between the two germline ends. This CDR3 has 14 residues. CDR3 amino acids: CASSPRGLGTEAFF. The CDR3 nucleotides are TGTGCCAGCAGCCCGCGGGGTTTGGGCACTGAAGCTTTCTTT.

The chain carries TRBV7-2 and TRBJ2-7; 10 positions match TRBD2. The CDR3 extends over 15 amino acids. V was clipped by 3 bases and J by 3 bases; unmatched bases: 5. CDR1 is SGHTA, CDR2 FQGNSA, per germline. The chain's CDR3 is CASSFAAGGVYEQYF. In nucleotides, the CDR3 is TGTGCCAGCAGCTTCGCAGCGGGAGGGGTCTACGAGCAGTACTTC. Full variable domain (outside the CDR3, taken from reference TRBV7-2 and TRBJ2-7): GAGVSQSPSNKVTEKGKDVELRCDPISGHTALYWYRQSLGQGLEFLIYFQGNSAPDKSGLPSDRFSAERTGGSVSTLTIQRTQQEDSAVYLCASSFAAGGVYEQYFGPGTRLTVT.

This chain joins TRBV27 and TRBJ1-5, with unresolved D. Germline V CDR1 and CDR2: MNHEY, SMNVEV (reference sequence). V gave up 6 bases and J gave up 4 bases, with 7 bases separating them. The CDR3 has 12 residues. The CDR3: CASRMGNQPQHF. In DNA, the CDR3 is TGTGCCAGCAGAATGGGAAATCAGCCCCAGCATTTT.

In DNA form, the CDR3 reads TGCGCCAGCAGCTTGGTGGTAGGTTCCTACGAGCAGTACTTC. Protein: CASSLVVGSYEQYF. V gene TRBV5-1 combines with J gene TRBJ2-7; D call uncertain. The CDR3 totals 14 residues. The V end was cut by 0 bases, the J end by 1 base, with 8 bases between. The V gene's germline CDR1 is SGHRS and CDR2 YFSETQ.

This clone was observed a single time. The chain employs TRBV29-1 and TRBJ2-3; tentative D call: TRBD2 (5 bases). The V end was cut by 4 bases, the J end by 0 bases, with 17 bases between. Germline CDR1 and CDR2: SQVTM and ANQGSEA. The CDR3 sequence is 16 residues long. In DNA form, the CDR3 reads TGCAGCGTTGTAGTACTAGACGGCCTTAGCACAGATACGCAGTATTTT. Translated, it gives CSVVVLDGLSTDTQYF.

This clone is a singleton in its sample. The DNA of the CDR3 is TGTGCCAGCAGCCACGGTAGGACCTATGGCTACACCTTC. It yields the protein CASSHGRTYGYTF. The rearrangement joins TRBV5-6 to TRBJ1-2, with no clear D. Per the germline V gene, CDR1 is SGHDT and CDR2 is YYEEEE. The V end was cut by 4 bases, the J end by 4 bases, with 11 bases between. This CDR3 comprises 13 residues. Based on the CDR3 plus reference TRBV5-6 and TRBJ1-2, the full variable domain is DAGVTQSPTHLIKTRGQQVTLRCSPKSGHDTVSWYQQALGQGPQFIFQYYEEEERQRGNFPDRFSGHQFPNYSSELNVNALLLGDSALYLCASSHGRTYGYTFGSGTRLTVV.

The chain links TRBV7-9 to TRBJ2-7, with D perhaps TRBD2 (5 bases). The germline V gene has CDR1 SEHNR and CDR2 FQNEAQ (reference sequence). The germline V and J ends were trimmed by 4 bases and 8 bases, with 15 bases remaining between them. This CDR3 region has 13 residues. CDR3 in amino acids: CASSSEGSWQQYF. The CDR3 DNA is TGTGCCAGCAGCTCCGAGGGCAGTTGGCAGCAGTACTTC. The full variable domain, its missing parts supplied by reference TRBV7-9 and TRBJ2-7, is DTGVSQNPRHKITKRGQNVTFRCDPISEHNRLYWYRQTLGQGPEFLTYFQNEAQLEKSRLLSDRFSAERPKGSFSTLEIQRTEQGDSAMYLCASSSEGSWQQYFGPGTRLTVT.

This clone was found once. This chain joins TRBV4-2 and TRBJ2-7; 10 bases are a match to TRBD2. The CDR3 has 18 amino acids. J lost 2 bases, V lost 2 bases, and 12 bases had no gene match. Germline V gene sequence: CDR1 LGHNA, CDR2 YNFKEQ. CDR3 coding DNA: TGTGCCAGCAGCCAAAAAAGTGCTAGCGGGAGTTACCCCTACGAGCAGTACTTC. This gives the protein CASSQKSASGSYPYEQYF.

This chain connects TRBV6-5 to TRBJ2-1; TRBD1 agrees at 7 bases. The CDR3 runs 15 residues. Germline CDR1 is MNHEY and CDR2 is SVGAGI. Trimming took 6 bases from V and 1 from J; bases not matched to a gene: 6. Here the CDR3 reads CASRGSGQSYNEQFF. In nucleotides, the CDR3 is TGTGCCAGCAGGGGCTCGGGACAGTCCTACAATGAGCAGTTCTTC.

In DNA form, the CDR3 reads TGCGCCAGCAGCTCTGGACGCCGCACAGATACGCAGTATTTT. Translation gives CASSSGRRTDTQYF. The genes are TRBV5-1 and TRBJ2-3; no definite D call. This CDR3 is 14 amino acids long. Trimming left V 3 bases short and J 1 base short, with 9 bases between. CDR1 SGHRS and CDR2 YFSETQ come from the germline V gene.

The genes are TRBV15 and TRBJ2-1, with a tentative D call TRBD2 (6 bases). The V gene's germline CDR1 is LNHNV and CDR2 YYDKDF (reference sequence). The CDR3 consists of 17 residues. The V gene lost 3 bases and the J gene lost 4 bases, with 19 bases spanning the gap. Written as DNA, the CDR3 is TGTGCCACCAGCAGCCCCACGAGGCGGGATTGGTACAATGAGCAGTTCTTC. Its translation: CATSSPTRRDWYNEQFF.